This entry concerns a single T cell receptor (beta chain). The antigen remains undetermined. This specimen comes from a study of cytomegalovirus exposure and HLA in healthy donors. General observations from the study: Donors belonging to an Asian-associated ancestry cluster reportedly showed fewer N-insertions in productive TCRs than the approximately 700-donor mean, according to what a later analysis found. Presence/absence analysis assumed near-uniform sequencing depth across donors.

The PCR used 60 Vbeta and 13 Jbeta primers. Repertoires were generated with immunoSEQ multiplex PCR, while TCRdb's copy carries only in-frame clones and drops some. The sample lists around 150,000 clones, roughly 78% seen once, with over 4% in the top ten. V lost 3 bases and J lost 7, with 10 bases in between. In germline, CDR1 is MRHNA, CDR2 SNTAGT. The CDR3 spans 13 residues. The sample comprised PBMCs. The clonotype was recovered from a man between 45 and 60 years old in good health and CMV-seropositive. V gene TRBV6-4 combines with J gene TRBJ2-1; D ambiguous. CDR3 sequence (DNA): TGTGCCAGCAGTGATACTTCCCGGAATGAGCAGTTCTTC. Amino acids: CASSDTSRNEQFF.